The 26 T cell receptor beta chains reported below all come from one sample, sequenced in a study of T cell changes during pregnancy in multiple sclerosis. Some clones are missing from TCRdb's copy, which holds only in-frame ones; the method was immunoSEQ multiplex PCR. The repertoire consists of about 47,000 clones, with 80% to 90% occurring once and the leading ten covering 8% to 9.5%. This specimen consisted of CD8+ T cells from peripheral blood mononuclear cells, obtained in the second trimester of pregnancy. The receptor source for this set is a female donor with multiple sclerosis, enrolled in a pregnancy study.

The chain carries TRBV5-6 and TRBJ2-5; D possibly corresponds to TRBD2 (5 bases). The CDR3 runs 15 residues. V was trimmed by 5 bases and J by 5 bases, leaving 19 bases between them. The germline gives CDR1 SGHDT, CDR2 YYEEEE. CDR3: CASSLEGRLGETQYF. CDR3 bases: TGTGCCAGCAGTCTCGAGGGCCGCCTCGGCGAGACCCAGTACTTC. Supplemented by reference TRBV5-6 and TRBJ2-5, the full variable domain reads DAGVTQSPTHLIKTRGQQVTLRCSPKSGHDTVSWYQQALGQGPQFIFQYYEEEERQRGNFPDRFSGHQFPNYSSELNVNALLLGDSALYLCASSLEGRLGETQYFGPGTRLLVL.

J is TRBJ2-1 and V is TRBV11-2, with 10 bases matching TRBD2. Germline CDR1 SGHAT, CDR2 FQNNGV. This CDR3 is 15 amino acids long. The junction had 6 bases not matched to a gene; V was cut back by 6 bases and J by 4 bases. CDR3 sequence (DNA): TGTGCCAGCAGTCCTCTAGCGGGGGCTTACAATGAGCAGTTCTTC. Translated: CASSPLAGAYNEQFF.

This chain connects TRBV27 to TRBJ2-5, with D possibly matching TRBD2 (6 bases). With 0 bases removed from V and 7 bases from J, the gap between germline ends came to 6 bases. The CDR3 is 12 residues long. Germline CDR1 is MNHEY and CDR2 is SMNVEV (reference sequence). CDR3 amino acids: CASSLSGGTQYF. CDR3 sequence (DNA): TGTGCCAGCAGTTTATCGGGGGGGACCCAGTACTTC.

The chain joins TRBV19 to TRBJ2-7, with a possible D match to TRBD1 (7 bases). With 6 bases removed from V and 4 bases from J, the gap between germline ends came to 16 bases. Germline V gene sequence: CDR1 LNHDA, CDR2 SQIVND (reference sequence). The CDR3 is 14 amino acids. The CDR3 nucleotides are TGTGCCAGTAGAGACAGGGAGGTCCCTTACGAGCAGTACTTC. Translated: CASRDREVPYEQYF.

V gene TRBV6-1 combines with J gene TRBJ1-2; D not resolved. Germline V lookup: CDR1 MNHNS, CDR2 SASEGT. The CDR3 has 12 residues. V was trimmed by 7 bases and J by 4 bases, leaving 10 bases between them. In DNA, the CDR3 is TGTGCCAGCATGACAATCTCCTATGGCTACACCTTC. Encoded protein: CASMTISYGYTF.

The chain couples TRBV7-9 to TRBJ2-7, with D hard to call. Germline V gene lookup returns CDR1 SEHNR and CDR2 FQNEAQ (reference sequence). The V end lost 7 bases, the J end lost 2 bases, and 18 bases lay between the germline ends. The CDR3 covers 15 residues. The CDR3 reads CASTPVNMRTYEQYF. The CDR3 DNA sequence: TGTGCCAGCACCCCCGTTAACATGAGGACCTACGAGCAGTACTTC.

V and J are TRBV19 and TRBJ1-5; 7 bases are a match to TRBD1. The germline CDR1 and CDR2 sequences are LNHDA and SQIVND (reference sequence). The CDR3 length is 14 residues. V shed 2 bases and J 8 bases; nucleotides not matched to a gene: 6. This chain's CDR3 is CASSILQGTEPQHF. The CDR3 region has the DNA TGTGCCAGTAGTATACTACAGGGGACGGAGCCCCAGCATTTT.

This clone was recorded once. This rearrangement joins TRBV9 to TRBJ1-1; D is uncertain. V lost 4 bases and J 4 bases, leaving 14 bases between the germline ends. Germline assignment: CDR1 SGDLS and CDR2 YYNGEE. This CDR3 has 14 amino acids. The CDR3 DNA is TGTGCCAGCAGCTTGGCGACATTTTCCACTGAAGCTTTCTTT. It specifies CASSLATFSTEAFF.

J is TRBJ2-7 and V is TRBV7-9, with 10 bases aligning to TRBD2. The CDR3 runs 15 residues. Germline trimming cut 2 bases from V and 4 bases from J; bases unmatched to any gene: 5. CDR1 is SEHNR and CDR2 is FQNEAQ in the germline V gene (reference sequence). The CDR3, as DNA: TGTGCCAGCAGCTTAACAGCTAGCGGGGGATACGAGCAGTACTTC. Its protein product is CASSLTASGGYEQYF.

The CDR3 loop reads CASSGTVYGYTF. In DNA, the CDR3 is TGTGCCAGTAGCGGGACTGTTTATGGCTACACCTTC. The chain joins TRBV19 to TRBJ1-2; D perhaps matches TRBD1 (5 bases). Germline lookup yields CDR1 LNHDA and CDR2 SQIVND (reference sequence). The V gene lost 6 bases and the J gene lost 5 bases, with 10 bases spanning the gap. The length of the CDR3 is 12 residues.

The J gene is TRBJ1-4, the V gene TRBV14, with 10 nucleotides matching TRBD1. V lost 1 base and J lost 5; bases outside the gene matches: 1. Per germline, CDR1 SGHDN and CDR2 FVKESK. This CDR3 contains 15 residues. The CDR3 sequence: CASSQGTGGNEKLFF. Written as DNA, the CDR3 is TGTGCCAGCAGCCAAGGGACAGGGGGAAATGAAAAACTGTTTTTT. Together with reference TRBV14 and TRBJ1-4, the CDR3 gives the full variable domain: EAGVTQFPSHSVIEKGQTVTLRCDPISGHDNLYWYRRVMGKEIKFLLHFVKESKQDESGMPNNRFLAERTGGTYSTLKVQPAELEDSGVYFCASSQGTGGNEKLFFGSGTQLSVL.

CDR3 bases: TGTGCCAGCAGCCAAAACACCGGGGAGCTGTTTTTT. It encodes CASSQNTGELFF. The chain has TRBV9 and TRBJ2-2; no reliable D call. The CDR3 length is 12 residues. Germline CDR1 reads SGDLS; CDR2 reads YYNGEE. V was cut by 4 bases and J by 2 bases, with 3 bases left in between.

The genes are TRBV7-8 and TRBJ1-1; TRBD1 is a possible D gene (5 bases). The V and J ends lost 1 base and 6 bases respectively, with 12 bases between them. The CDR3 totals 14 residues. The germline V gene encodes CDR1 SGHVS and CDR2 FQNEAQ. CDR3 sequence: CASSLDGGSAEAFF. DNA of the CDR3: TGTGCCAGCAGCTTAGACGGGGGTTCGGCTGAAGCTTTCTTT.

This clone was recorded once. The CDR3 nucleotides read TGTGCCAGCAGCCCTCCAACTAGCGGGAGGGCCTACGACAAAAACATTCAGTACTTC. Its protein is CASSPPTSGRAYDKNIQYF. The gene calls are TRBV11-2 and TRBJ2-4, with TRBD2 identical over 13 bases. Losses at the gene ends were 5 bases for V and 3 bases for J; bases not matched to a gene: 13. The length of the CDR3 is 19 residues. Germline V gene data show CDR1 as SGHAT and CDR2 as FQNNGV.

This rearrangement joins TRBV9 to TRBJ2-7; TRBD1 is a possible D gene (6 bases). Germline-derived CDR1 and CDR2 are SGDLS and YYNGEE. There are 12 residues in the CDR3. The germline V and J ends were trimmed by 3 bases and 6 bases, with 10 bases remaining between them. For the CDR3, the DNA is TGTGCCAGCAGCGCACAGGGTACCGAGCAGTACTTC. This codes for CASSAQGTEQYF.

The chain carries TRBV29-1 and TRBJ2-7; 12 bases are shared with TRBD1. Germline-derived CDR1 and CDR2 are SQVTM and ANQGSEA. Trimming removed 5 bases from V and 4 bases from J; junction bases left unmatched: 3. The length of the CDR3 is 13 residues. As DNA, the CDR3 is TGCAGCGTTCGGGACAGGGGGCAATACGAGCAGTACTTC. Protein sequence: CSVRDRGQYEQYF.

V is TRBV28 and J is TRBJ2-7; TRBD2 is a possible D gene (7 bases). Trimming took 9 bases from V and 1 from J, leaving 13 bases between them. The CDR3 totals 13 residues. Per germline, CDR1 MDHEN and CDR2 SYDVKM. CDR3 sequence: CASRGGNSYEQYF. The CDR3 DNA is TGTGCCAGTAGGGGGGGGAATTCCTACGAGCAGTACTTC.

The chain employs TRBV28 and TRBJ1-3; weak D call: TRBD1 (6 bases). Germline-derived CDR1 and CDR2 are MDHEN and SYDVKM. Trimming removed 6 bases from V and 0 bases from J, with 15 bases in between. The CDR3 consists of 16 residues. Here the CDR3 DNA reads TGTGCCAGCAGCTACAGACAGGCGTTCTCTGGAAACACCATATATTTT. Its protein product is CASSYRQAFSGNTIYF.

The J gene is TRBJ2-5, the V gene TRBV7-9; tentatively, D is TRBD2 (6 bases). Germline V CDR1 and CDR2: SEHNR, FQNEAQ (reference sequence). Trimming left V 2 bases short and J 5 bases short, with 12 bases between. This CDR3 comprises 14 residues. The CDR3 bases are TGTGCCAGCAGCTTACTTTTGAGCGGGGAGACCCAGTACTTC. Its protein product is CASSLLLSGETQYF.

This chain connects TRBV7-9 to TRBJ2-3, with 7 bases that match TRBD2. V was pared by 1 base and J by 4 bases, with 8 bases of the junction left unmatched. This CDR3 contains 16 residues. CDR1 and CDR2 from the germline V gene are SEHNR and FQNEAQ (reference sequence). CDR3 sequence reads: CASSLGRPSGSDTQYF. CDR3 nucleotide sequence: TGTGCCAGCAGCTTAGGTCGGCCTAGCGGTTCAGATACGCAGTATTTT.

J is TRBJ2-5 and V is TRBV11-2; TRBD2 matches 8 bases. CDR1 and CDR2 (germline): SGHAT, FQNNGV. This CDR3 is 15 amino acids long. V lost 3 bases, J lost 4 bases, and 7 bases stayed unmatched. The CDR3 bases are TGTGCCAGCAGCTTCGGCGCGGGGGGACCAGAGACCCAGTACTTC. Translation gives CASSFGAGGPETQYF. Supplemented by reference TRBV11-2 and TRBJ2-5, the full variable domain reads EAGVAQSPRYKIIEKRQSVAFWCNPISGHATLYWYQQILGQGPKLLIQFQNNGVVDDSQLPKDRFSAERLKGVDSTLKIQPAKLEDSAVYLCASSFGAGGPETQYFGPGTRLLVL.

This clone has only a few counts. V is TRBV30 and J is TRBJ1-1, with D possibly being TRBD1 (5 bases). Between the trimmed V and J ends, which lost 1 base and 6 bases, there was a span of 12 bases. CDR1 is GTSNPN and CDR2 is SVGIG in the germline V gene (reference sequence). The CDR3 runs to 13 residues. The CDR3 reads CAWSGQYGAEAFF. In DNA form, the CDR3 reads TGTGCCTGGAGTGGACAGTATGGGGCTGAAGCTTTCTTT.

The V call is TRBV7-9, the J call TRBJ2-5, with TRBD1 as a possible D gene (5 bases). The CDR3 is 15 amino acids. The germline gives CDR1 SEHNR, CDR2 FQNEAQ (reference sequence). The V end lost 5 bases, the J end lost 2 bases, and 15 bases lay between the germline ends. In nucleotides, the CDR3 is TGTGCCAGCAGCAAAACTATACAGGAACAAGAGACCCAGTACTTC. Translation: CASSKTIQEQETQYF.

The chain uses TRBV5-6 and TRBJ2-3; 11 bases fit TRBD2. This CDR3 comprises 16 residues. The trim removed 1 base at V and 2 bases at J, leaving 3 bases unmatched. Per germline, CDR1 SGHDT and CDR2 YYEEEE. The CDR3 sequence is CASSLTSGGITDTQYF. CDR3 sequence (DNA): TGTGCCAGCAGCTTGACTAGCGGGGGCATCACAGATACGCAGTATTTT.

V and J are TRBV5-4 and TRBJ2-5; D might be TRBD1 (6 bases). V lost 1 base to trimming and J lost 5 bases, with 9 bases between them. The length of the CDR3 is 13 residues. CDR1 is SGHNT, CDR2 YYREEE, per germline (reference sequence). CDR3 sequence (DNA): TGTGCCAGCAGCTTGTCAGGGGCCGAGACCCAGTACTTC. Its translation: CASSLSGAETQYF.

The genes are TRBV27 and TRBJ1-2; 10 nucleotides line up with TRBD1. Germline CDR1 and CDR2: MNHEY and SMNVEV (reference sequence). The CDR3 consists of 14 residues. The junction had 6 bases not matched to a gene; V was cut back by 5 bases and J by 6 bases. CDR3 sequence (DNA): TGTGCCAGCAGTCTCCCCGGGACAGGGGATGGCTACACCTTC. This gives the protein CASSLPGTGDGYTF.